This is a list of T cell receptor beta chains from one sample in a study of beta chain features in type 1 diabetes. Some clones are missing from TCRdb's copy, which holds only in-frame ones; the method was immunoSEQ multiplex PCR. This table holds some 350,000 clones, about 14% found once. The sequenced sample was naive CD4+ T cells from blood. The source of these receptors is a woman younger than 30 with type 1 diabetes. Each CDR3 is given with its conserved first and last residue. The D gene is left open where the match is weak. The size of a clone is reported for some rows only, either as once, few or many, or as a class for expanded clones.

>TRBJ2-7|TRBV18|NA|TRBD1
CASSPPRDRVEQYF
TGTGCCAGCTCACCCCCCCGGGACAGGGTTGAGCAGTACTTC
>TRBJ2-7|TRBV30|few|TRBD1
CAWSVLGTGYYEQYF
TGTGCCTGGAGTGTACTGGGGACAGGGTACTACGAGCAGTACTTC
>TRBJ2-3|TRBV7-2|few|NA
CASSTNRAPHTDTQYF
TGTGCCAGCAGCACCAACAGGGCTCCACACACAGATACGCAGTATTTT
>TRBJ2-1|TRBV29-1|many|NA
CSVQGIPNEQFF
TGCAGCGTCCAGGGTATTCCGAATGAGCAGTTCTTC
>TRBJ1-5|TRBV18|few|NA
CASSLAGLSNQPQHF
TGTGCCAGCTCACTCGCAGGTCTTAGCAATCAGCCCCAGCATTTT
>TRBJ2-2|TRBV7-9|NA|NA
CASSLDSDTGELFF
TGTGCCAGCAGCTTGGACAGCGACACCGGGGAGCTGTTTTTT
>TRBJ2-7|TRBV28|few|NA
CASRPPGSSYEQYF
TGTGCCAGCAGGCCCCCCGGGAGCTCCTACGAGCAGTACTTC
>TRBJ2-3|TRBV27|NA|NA
CASSSAGTDTQYF
TGTGCCAGCAGTTCCGCAGGGACAGATACGCAGTATTTT
>TRBJ2-6|TRBV11-2|NA|NA
CASSYTGSGANVLTF
TGTGCCAGCAGTTATACAGGGTCTGGGGCCAACGTCCTGACTTTC
>TRBJ1-1|TRBV13|few|TRBD1
CASDRGITSEAFF
TGTGCCAGCGACAGGGGGATTACGTCTGAAGCTTTCTTT
>TRBJ2-2|TRBV30|few|TRBD2
CAWSSGLAGGTGELFF
TGTGCCTGGAGTTCGGGACTAGCGGGAGGTACCGGGGAGCTGTTTTTT
>TRBJ2-1|TRBV2|few|NA
CASSARLLVYNEQFF
TGTGCCAGCAGTGCGCGTCTACTAGTTTACAATGAGCAGTTCTTC
>TRBJ1-5|TRBV6-5|few|NA
CASSQGYSNQPQHF
TGTGCCAGCAGTCAGGGATATAGCAATCAGCCCCAGCATTTT
>TRBJ1-1|TRBV9|NA|NA
CASSVGGLSAPEAFF
TGTGCCAGCAGCGTAGGCGGGCTTTCCGCCCCTGAAGCTTTCTTT
>TRBJ2-1|TRBV30|few|TRBD2
CAGRLAGGPYNEQFF
TGTGCGGGTCGACTAGCGGGAGGCCCCTACAATGAGCAGTTCTTC
>TRBJ1-1|TRBV29-1|few|NA
CSVVISGTEAFF
TGCAGCGTTGTTATCAGCGGCACTGAAGCTTTCTTT
>TRBJ2-1|TRBV2|NA|TRBD2
CASSLLGTSSYNEQFF
TGTGCCAGCAGCCTACTAGGGACTAGCTCCTACAATGAGCAGTTCTTC
>TRBJ2-6|TRBV21-1|few|NA
CASSPRDISSGANVLTF
TGTGCCAGCAGCCCCAGGGACATATCCTCTGGGGCCAACGTCCTGACTTTC
>TRBJ2-4|TRBV5-1|few|TRBD1
CASSLTGGLAKNIQYF
TGCGCCAGCAGCCTGACAGGGGGTCTAGCCAAAAACATTCAGTACTTC
>TRBJ2-5|TRBV5-4|NA|NA
CASSLDNGETQYF
TGTGCCAGCAGCCTTGACAACGGAGAGACCCAGTACTTC
>TRBJ1-1|TRBV28|NA|NA
CASSLSRNTEAFF
TGTGCCAGCAGTTTGAGTCGAAACACTGAAGCTTTCTTT
>TRBJ1-1|TRBV7-9|few|NA
CASSSERKAFF
TGTGCCAGCAGCTCCGAGCGAAAAGCTTTCTTT
>TRBJ1-5|TRBV7-2|few|NA
CASSQYNQPQHF
TGTGCCAGCAGCCAGTACAATCAGCCCCAGCATTTT
>TRBJ2-3|TRBV29-1|few|TRBD2
CSVLRTSGLEGGTDTQYF
TGCAGCGTCCTTCGGACTAGCGGGCTTGAGGGAGGCACAGATACGCAGTATTTT
>TRBJ1-1|TRBV18|NA|NA
CASSLAHLNTEAFF
TGTGCCAGCTCACTGGCCCACCTGAACACTGAAGCTTTCTTT
>TRBJ2-1|TRBV6-5|few|TRBD2
CASSYQTSGNNEQFF
TGTGCCAGCAGTTACCAGACTAGCGGGAACAATGAGCAGTTCTTC
>TRBJ1-3|TRBV7-2|few|TRBD1
CGGQANSGNTIYF
TGTGGGGGACAGGCCAACTCTGGAAACACCATATATTTT
>TRBJ1-2|TRBV28|NA|NA
CASSLAAPYYGYTF
TGTGCCAGCAGTTTGGCGGCCCCATACTATGGCTACACCTTC
>TRBJ2-7|TRBV27|NA|NA
CASSLSPRTFEQYF
TGTGCCAGCAGTTTATCCCCACGGACTTTTGAGCAGTACTTC
>TRBJ2-1|TRBV29-1|many|TRBD2
CSVAPSGVLNEQFF
TGCAGCGTTGCGCCCAGCGGGGTGCTCAATGAGCAGTTCTTC
>TRBJ1-4|TRBV7-9|NA|TRBD1
CASSPRTGKYEKLFF
TGTGCCAGCAGCCCTCGGACAGGGAAGTATGAAAAACTGTTTTTT
>TRBJ2-7|TRBV15|few|NA
CATSRVYGEQYF
TGTGCCACCAGCAGAGTTTACGGGGAGCAGTACTTC
>TRBJ1-4|TRBV15|NA|NA
CATSRAGSTNEKLFF
TGTGCCACCAGCAGAGCGGGGTCAACTAATGAAAAACTGTTTTTT
>TRBJ2-2|TRBV9|few|TRBD1
CASSASGTANTGELFF
TGTGCCAGCAGCGCCTCCGGGACAGCGAACACCGGGGAGCTGTTTTTT
>TRBJ2-3|TRBV2|NA|TRBD2
CASRTGLAGATDTQYF
TGTGCCAGCAGGACCGGACTAGCGGGAGCAACAGATACGCAGTATTTT
>TRBJ1-1|TRBV30|few|TRBD1
CAWRIGQGDFF
TGTGCCTGGAGAATAGGACAGGGGGACTTCTTT
>TRBJ1-1|TRBV19|few|TRBD1
CASSIGQRQGDTEAFF
TGTGCCAGTAGTATCGGACAACGACAGGGGGACACTGAAGCTTTCTTT
>TRBJ2-7|TRBV28|few|NA
CASSLMDSYEQYF
TGTGCCAGCAGTTTAATGGACAGCTACGAGCAGTACTTC
>TRBJ2-5|TRBV2|NA|NA
CASSAGGTQYF
TGTGCCAGCAGTGCAGGAGGGACCCAGTACTTC
>TRBJ2-1|TRBV18|NA|NA
CASSPDTHNEQFF
TGTGCCAGCTCACCTGACACCCACAATGAGCAGTTCTTC